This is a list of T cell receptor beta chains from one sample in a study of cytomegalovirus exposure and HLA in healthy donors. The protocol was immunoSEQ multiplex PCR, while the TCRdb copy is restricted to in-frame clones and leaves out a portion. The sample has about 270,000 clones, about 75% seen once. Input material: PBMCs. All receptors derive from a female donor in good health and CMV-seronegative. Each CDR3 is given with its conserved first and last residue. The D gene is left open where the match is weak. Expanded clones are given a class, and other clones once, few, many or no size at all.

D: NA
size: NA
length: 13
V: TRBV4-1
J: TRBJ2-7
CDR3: CASSGPGAYEQYF
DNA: TGCGCCAGCAGTGGGCCAGGGGCCTACGAGCAGTACTTC

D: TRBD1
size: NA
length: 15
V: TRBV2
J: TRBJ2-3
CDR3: CASRSWGTGTDTQYF
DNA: TGTGCCAGCCGAAGTTGGGGGACAGGGACAGATACGCAGTATTTT

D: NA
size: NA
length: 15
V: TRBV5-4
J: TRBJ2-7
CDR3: CASSLSGSAPYEQYF
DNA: TGTGCCAGCAGCTTGTCAGGTAGCGCACCCTACGAGCAGTACTTC

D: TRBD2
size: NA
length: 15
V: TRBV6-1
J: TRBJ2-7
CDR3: CASSAESGTIDEQYF
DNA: TGTGCCAGCAGTGCCGAGTCCGGGACTATCGACGAGCAGTACTTC

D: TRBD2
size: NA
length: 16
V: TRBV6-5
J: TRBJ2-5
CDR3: CASSYPGLAGEKTQYF
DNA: TGTGCCAGCAGTTACCCGGGACTAGCGGGAGAGAAGACCCAGTACTTC

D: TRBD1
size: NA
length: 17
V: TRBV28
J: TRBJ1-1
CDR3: CASRLSGTGYHFAEAFF
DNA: TGTGCCAGCAGACTTTCCGGGACAGGCTATCATTTTGCTGAAGCTTTCTTT

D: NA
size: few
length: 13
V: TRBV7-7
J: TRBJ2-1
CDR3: CASTNFPSDEQFF
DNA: TGTGCTAGCACCAACTTCCCCTCCGATGAGCAGTTCTTC

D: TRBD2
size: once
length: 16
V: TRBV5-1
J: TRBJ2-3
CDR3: CASSFELAGLTDTQYF
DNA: TGCGCCAGCAGCTTCGAACTAGCGGGATTGACAGATACGCAGTATTTT

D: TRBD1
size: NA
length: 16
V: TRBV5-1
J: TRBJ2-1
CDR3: CASSFLSGKGANEQFF
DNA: TGCGCCAGCAGCTTCTTGTCCGGGAAGGGGGCCAATGAGCAGTTCTTC

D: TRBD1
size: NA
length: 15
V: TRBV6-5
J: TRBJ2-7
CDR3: CASSYSRTGDYEQYF
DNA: TGTGCCAGCAGTTACTCGAGGACAGGGGATTACGAGCAGTACTTC

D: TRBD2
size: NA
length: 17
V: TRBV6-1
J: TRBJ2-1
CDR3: CASSEFVAGGPSNEQFF
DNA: TGTGCCAGCAGTGAATTTGTTGCGGGAGGGCCTAGCAATGAGCAGTTCTTC

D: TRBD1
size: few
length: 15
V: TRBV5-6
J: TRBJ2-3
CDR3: CASSLGTGVTDTQYF
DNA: TGTGCCAGCAGCTTGGGGACAGGGGTTACAGATACGCAGTATTTT

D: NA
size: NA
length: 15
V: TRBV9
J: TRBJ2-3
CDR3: CASSVGASGTDTQYF
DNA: TGTGCCAGCAGCGTAGGTGCTAGCGGCACAGATACGCAGTATTTT

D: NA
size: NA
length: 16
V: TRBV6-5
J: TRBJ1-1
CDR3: CASSFPVPGGNTEAFF
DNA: TGTGCCAGCAGTTTTCCCGTCCCTGGAGGGAACACTGAAGCTTTCTTT

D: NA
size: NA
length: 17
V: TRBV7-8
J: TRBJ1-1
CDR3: CASSFVPRPGGNTEAFF
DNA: TGTGCCAGCAGCTTCGTCCCCAGGCCCGGGGGGAACACTGAAGCTTTCTTT

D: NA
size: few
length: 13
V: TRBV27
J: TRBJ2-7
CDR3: CASRQYSSYEQYF
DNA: TGTGCCAGCAGACAGTACAGCTCCTACGAGCAGTACTTC

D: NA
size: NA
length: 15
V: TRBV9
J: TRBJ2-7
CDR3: CASSVGPGEVYEQYF
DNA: TGTGCCAGCAGCGTTGGTCCGGGAGAAGTATACGAGCAGTACTTC

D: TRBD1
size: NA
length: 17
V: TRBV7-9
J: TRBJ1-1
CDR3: CASSLDTGASMNTEAFF
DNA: TGTGCCAGCAGCCTTGATACAGGGGCTTCGATGAACACTGAAGCTTTCTTT

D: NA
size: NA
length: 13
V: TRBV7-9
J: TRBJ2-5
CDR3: CASSSSSGRGQYF
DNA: TGTGCCAGCAGCTCGAGTAGCGGTCGGGGCCAGTACTTC

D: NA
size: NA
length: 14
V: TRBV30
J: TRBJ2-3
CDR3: CAWTFRQNTDTQYF
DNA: TGTGCCTGGACCTTTCGACAAAACACAGATACGCAGTATTTT

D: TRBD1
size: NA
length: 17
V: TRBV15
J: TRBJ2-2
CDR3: CATSRSPGQFNTGELFF
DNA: TGTGCCACCAGCAGATCCCCGGGACAGTTTAACACCGGGGAGCTGTTTTTT

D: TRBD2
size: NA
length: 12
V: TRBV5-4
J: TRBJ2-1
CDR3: CASSGGSHEQFF
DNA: TGTGCCAGCAGCGGCGGGAGCCATGAGCAGTTCTTC

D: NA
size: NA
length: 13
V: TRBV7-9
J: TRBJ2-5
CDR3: CASSGQLPETQYF
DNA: TGTGCCAGCAGCGGACAGTTGCCGGAGACCCAGTACTTC

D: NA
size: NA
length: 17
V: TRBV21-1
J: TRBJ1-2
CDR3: CASSKGPGQGNKDGYTF
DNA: TGTGCCAGCAGCAAAGGCCCCGGACAGGGGAACAAGGATGGCTACACCTTC

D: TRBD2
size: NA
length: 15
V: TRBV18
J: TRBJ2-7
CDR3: CASSPRVAGNYEQYF
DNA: TGTGCCAGCTCACCACGCGTAGCGGGGAACTACGAGCAGTACTTC

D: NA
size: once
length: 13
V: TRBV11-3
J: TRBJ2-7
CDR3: CASSLPDSYEQYF
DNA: TGTGCCAGCAGCTTACCTGACAGCTACGAGCAGTACTTC

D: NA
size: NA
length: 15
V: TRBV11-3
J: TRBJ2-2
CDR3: CASSPRDKNTGELFF
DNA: TGTGCCAGCAGCCCGAGGGACAAGAACACCGGGGAGCTGTTTTTT

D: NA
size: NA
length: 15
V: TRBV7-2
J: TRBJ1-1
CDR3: CASSLSPLRGTEAFF
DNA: TGTGCCAGCAGCTTGAGCCCCTTGCGGGGCACTGAAGCTTTCTTT

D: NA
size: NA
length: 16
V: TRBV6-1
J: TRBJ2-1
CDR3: CASSERPQGGNNEQFF
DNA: TGTGCCAGCAGTGAACGACCCCAGGGGGGAAACAATGAGCAGTTCTTC

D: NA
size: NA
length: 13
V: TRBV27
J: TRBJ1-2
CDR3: CASLGRPGDGYTF
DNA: TGTGCCAGCCTTGGACGGCCAGGGGATGGCTACACCTTC

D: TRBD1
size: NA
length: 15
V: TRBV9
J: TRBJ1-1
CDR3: CASSVAAQGVAEAFF
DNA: TGTGCCAGCAGCGTAGCGGCTCAGGGGGTTGCTGAAGCTTTCTTT

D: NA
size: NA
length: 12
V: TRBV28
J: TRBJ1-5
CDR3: CASSSGGQPQHF
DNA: TGTGCCAGCAGCTCCGGGGGACAGCCCCAGCATTTT

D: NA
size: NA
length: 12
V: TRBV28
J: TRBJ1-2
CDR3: CASSKTLYGYTF
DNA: TGTGCCAGCAGCAAGACACTCTATGGCTACACCTTC

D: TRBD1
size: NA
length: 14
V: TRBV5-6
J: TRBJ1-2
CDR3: CASSSIQGNYGYTF
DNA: TGTGCCAGCAGCTCGATACAGGGGAACTATGGCTACACCTTC

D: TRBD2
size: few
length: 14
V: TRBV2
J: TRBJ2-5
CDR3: CASRGTSGRGEQYF
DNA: TGTGCCAGCAGGGGGACTAGCGGGAGAGGGGAGCAGTACTTC

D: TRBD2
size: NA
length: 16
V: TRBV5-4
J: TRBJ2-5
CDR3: CASSLGFSGREETQYF
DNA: TGTGCCAGCAGCTTGGGTTTTAGCGGGAGGGAAGAGACCCAGTACTTC

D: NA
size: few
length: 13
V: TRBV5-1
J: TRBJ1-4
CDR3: CASSRSQGWELFF
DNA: TGCGCCAGCAGCCGGTCACAGGGCTGGGAACTGTTTTTT

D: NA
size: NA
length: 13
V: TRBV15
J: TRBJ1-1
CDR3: CATAITGSTEAFF
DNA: TGTGCCACCGCGATTACAGGGAGCACTGAAGCTTTCTTT

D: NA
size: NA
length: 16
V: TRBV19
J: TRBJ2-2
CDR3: CASRVRDFLNTGELFF
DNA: TGTGCCAGTCGGGTTCGGGACTTCTTGAACACCGGGGAGCTGTTTTTT

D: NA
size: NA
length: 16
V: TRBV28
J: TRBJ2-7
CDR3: CASSPGGALHSYEQYF
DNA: TGTGCCAGCAGTCCCGGCGGGGCCCTCCACTCCTACGAGCAGTACTTC

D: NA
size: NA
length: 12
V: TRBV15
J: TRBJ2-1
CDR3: CATSSSGNEQFF
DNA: TGTGCCACCAGCAGTTCGGGGAATGAGCAGTTCTTC

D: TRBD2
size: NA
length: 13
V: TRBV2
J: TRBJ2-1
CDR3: CASSSNSGGEQFF
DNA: TGTGCCAGCAGTTCCAATAGCGGGGGGGAGCAGTTCTTC

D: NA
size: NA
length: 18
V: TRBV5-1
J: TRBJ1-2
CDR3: CASSLATTAGGSNYGYTF
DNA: TGCGCCAGCAGCTTGGCCACAACTGCGGGGGGATCTAACTATGGCTACACCTTC

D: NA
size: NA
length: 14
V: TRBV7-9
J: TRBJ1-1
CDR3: CASSLNGGDTEAFF
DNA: TGTGCCAGCAGCTTAAACGGCGGTGACACTGAAGCTTTCTTT

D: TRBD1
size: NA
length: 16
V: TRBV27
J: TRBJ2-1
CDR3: CASSPGQGGLRRKQFF
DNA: TGTGCCAGCAGTCCAGGACAGGGTGGCCTACGAAGGAAGCAGTTCTTC

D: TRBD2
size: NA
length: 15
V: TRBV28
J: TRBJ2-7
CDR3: CASSPTSGRRYEQYF
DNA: TGTGCCAGCAGTCCGACTAGCGGGAGAAGGTACGAGCAGTACTTC

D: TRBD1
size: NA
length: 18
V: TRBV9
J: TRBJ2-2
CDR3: CASSVTLGTGGHTGELFF
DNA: TGTGCCAGCAGCGTTACTCTAGGGACAGGGGGCCACACCGGGGAGCTGTTTTTT

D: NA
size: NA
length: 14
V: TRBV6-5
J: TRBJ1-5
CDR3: CASSYGQSNQPQHF
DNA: TGTGCCAGCAGTTACGGGCAGAGCAATCAGCCCCAGCATTTT

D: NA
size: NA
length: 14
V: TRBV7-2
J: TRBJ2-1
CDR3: CASSLRWGPHEQFF
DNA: TGTGCCAGCAGCTTAAGATGGGGGCCCCATGAGCAGTTCTTC

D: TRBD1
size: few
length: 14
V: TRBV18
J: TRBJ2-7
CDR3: CASSPRDSPYEQYF
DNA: TGTGCCAGCTCACCCAGGGACAGCCCCTACGAGCAGTACTTC

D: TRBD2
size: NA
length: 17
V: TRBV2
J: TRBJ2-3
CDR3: CASEGMGTSGSPDTQYF
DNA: TGTGCCAGCGAGGGGATGGGAACTAGCGGGAGCCCGGATACGCAGTATTTT

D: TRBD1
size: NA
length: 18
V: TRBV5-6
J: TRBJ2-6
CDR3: CASSYAGTGFSGANVLTF
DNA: TGTGCCAGCAGTTACGCCGGGACAGGGTTCTCTGGGGCCAACGTCCTGACTTTC

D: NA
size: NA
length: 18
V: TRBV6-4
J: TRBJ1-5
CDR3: CASTPKGTTAWGDQPQHF
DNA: TGTGCCAGCACCCCGAAGGGGACGACAGCCTGGGGGGATCAGCCCCAGCATTTT

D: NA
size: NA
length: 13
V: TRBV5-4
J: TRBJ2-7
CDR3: CASSWQGGYEQYF
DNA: TGTGCCAGCAGCTGGCAGGGTGGCTACGAGCAGTACTTC

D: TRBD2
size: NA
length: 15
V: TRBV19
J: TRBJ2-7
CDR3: CASSRRWTSGYEQYF
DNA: TGTGCCAGTAGTAGGCGGTGGACTAGCGGCTACGAGCAGTACTTC

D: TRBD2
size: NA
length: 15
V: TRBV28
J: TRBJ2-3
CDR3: CASSFLAGEIDTQYF
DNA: TGTGCCAGCAGTTTCCTAGCGGGAGAGATAGATACGCAGTATTTT

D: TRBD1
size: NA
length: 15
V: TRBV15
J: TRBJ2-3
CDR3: CATSSGSNRAGGQYF
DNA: TGTGCCACCAGCAGTGGTTCGAATCGCGCAGGGGGGCAGTATTTT

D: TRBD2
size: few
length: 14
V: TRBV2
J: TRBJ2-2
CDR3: CASSESGGTGELFF
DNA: TGTGCCAGCAGTGAATCGGGGGGCACCGGGGAGCTGTTTTTT

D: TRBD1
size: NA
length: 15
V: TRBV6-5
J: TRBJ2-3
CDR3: CASSPPGQGGYGRVF
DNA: TGTGCCAGCAGCCCCCCGGGACAGGGTGGATACGGTAGGGTTTTT